This T cell receptor (beta chain) was sequenced during a study of vaccination and CD4 T cells after COVID-19. Study-level background: Convalescent patients gave post-COVID blood a median roughly 96 days post-diagnosis, range 35 to 161. The interval from dose two to post-vaccine sampling had a median of roughly 70 days, and it ranged from 14 to 241.

At the Johns Hopkins FTIC core, DNA taken from cultured CD4+ T cells was sequenced by way of the Oncomine TCR Beta short-read assay. CD4+ T cells were cultured, and genomic DNA was extracted from them. Each CDR3 protein is one row after TCRdb ran MiXCR on the PCR reads. The sample carries about 14,000 distinct CDR3 sequences, 28% recorded once. This CDR3 has 15 residues. Germline V gene data show CDR1 as SGHAT and CDR2 as FQNNGV. V was pared by 1 base and J by 5 bases, with 14 bases between. Points on this clonotype: Its antigen is undetermined.

Treatment here: roughly ten-day PBMC culture with coronavirus spike peptide pools or control peptides (ViraFEST assay). The receptor comes from a human donor with COVID-19. The specimen was cultured CD4+ T cells from blood. The rearrangement joins TRBV11-2 to TRBJ2-5; tentatively, D is TRBD2 (5 bases). For the CDR3, the DNA is TGTGCCAGCAGCTTAGGGCTAGCTTTCACGGAGACCCAGTACTTC. Its translation: CASSLGLAFTETQYF.